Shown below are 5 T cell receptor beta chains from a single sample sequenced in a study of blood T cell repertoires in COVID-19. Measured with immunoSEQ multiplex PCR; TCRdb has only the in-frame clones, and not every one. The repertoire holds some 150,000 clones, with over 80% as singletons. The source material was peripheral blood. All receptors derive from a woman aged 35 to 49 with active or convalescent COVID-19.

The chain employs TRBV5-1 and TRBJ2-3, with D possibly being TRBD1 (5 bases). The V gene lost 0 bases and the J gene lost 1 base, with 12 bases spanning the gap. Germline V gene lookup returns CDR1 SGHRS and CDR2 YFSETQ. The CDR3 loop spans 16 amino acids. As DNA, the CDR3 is TGCGCCAGCAGCTTGGGTGCGACAGTGGGCACAGATACGCAGTATTTT. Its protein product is CASSLGATVGTDTQYF.

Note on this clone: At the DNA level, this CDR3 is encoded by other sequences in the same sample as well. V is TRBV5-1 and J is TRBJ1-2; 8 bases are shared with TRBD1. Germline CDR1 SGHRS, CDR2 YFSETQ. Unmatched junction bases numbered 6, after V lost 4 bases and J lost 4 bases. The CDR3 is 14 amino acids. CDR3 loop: CASSIDRGGYGYTF. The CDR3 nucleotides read TGCGCCAGCAGCATCGACAGGGGCGGCTATGGCTACACCTTC.

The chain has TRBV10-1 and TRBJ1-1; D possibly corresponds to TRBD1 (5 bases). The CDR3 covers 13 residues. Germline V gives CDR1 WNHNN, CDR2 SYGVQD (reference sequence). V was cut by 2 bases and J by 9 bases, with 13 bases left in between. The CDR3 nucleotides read TGCGCCAGCAGTGAGGCTCGGGGGTCCCAAGCTTTCTTT. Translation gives CASSEARGSQAFF.

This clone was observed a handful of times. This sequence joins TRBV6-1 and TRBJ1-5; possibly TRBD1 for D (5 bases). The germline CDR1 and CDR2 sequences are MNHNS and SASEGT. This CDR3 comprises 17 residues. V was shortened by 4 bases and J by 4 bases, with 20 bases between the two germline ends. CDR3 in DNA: TGTGCCAGCAGTGGACAAGGGGTCCCGGGGGGTAATCAGCCCCAGCATTTT. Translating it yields CASSGQGVPGGNQPQHF.

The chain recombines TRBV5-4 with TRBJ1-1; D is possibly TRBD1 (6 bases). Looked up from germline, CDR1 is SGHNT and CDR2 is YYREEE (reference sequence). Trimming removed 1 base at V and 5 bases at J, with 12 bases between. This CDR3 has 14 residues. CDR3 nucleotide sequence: TGTGCCAGCAGCTTGAGGAATCAGGGGACTGAAGCTTTCTTT. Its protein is CASSLRNQGTEAFF.